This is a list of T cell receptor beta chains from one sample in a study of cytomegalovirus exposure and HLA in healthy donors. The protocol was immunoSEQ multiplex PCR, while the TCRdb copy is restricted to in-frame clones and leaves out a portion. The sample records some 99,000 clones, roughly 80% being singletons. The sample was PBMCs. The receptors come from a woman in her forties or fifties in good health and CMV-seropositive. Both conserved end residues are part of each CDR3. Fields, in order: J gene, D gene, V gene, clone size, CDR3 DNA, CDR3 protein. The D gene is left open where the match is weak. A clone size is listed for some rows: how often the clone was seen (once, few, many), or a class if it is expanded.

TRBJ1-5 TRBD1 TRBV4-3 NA TGCGCCAGCAGCCAAGCCCCGCCGGGACAGGGAACTTATCAGCCCCAGCATTTT CASSQAPPGQGTYQPQHF
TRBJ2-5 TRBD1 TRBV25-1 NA TGTGCCAGCAGTGATGACAGGGGTCAAGAGACCCAGTACTTC CASSDDRGQETQYF
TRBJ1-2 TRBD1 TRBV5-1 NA TGCGCCAGCAGCTTGGGCCAGGGGGCGGACGGCTACACCTTC CASSLGQGADGYTF
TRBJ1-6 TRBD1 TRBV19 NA TGTGCCAGTAGTCCACCCGGGACAGGGAATTCACCCCTCCACTTT CASSPPGTGNSPLHF
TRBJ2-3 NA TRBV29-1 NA TGCAGCGTTAGCTACTTAAGGGGTCTAAGCACAGATACGCAGTATTTT CSVSYLRGLSTDTQYF
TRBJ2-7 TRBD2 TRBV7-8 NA TGTGCCAGCAGCCCCGGGACTAGCGGGGGCCATAGCTCCTACGAGCAGTACTTC CASSPGTSGGHSSYEQYF
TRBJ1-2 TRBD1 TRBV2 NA TGTGCCAGCAGTGAAGCCCCACAGGGGGCCCCAAAAAATGGCTACACCTTC CASSEAPQGAPKNGYTF
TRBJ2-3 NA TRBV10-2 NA TGCGCCAGCAGTCGGACTTCAGCTGGCACAGATACGCAGTATTTT CASSRTSAGTDTQYF
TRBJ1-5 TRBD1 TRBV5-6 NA TGTGCCAGCAGCTTGGGGGGACAGGGACATGGCAATCAGCCCCAGCATTTT CASSLGGQGHGNQPQHF
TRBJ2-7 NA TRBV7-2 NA TGTGCCAGCAGCTCCGGGGGTAGCTCCTACGAGCAGTACTTC CASSSGGSSYEQYF
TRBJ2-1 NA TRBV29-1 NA TGCAGCGCCGCCGGACAGCAGGGCAATGAGCAGTTCTTC CSAAGQQGNEQFF
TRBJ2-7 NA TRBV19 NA TGTGCCAGTAGTGCCCTAGGCGTCTACGAGCAGTACTTC CASSALGVYEQYF
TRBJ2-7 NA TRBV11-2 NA TGTGCCAGCAGCCCAAGCGGTCAGGTCTACGAGCAGTACTTC CASSPSGQVYEQYF
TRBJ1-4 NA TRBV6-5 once TGTGCCAGCAGCCGGACAGTGAAAAATGAAAAACTGTTTTTT CASSRTVKNEKLFF
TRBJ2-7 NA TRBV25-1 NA TGTGCCAGCAAGGAGGGGGCGCTTGGGACCTACGAGCAGTACTTC CASKEGALGTYEQYF
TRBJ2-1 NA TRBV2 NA TGTGCCAGCAGTGAAATGCGAGAGGGTAAGGGGTTCTTC CASSEMREGKGFF
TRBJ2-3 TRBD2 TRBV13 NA TGTGCCAGCAGCTTAATGGCGGGGGGCACAGATACGCAGTATTTT CASSLMAGGTDTQYF
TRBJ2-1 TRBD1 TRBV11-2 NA TGTGCCAGCAGCTTCCGGGTCAGGGGGCGCGAAAATGAGCAGTTCTTC CASSFRVRGRENEQFF
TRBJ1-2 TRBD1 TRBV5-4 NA TGTGCCAGCAGCTTGGGGGACAGGTCCCACGGCTACACCTTC CASSLGDRSHGYTF
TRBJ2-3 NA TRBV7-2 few TGTGCCAGCAGCCTAATGTGGGGGGGCAGCACAGATACGCAGTATTTT CASSLMWGGSTDTQYF
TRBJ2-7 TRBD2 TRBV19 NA TGTGCCAGTAGCCCTAGCGGGGGGGAAGAGCAGTACTTC CASSPSGGEEQYF
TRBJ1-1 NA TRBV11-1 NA TGTGCCAGCAGTTCGGAGGTAGGTTCCGAACGGACTGAAGCTTTCTTT CASSSEVGSERTEAFF
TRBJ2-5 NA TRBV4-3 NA TGCGCCAGCAGCCATGGCACAGCCCAAGAGACCCAGTACTTC CASSHGTAQETQYF
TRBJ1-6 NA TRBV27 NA TGTGCCAGCAGTTCGAACAGGTATTCACCCCTCCACTTT CASSSNRYSPLHF
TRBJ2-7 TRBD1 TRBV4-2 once TGTGCCAGCAGCCAAGATCCTGAGGGGACAGGGCCCTACGAGCAGTACTTC CASSQDPEGTGPYEQYF
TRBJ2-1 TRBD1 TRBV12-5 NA TGTGCTAGTGGTTTGGTCACATACAGGGGCTCCTACAATGAGCAGTTCTTC CASGLVTYRGSYNEQFF
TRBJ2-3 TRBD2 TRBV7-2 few TGTGCCAGCAGCTTAGGGAGCGGGATACCCACAGATACGCAGTATTTT CASSLGSGIPTDTQYF
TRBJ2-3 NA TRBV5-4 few TGTGCCAGCAGCTTGGCGAGCACAGATACGCAGTATTTT CASSLASTDTQYF
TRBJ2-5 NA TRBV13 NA TGTGCCAGCAGTCCAGAAGTCGGGGGGCCAGAGACCCAGTACTTC CASSPEVGGPETQYF
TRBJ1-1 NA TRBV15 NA TGTGCCACCAGCAGAGATCTAAGAGGGAGGACTGAAGCTTTCTTT CATSRDLRGRTEAFF
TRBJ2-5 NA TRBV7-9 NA TGTTCCAGCTCCTTCGGGGAGACCCAGTACTTC CSSSFGETQYF
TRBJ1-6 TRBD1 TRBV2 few TGTGCCAGCAGTGCCACAGGGGATAATTCACCCCTCCACTTT CASSATGDNSPLHF
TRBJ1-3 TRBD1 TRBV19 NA TGTGCCAGTAACCTACAGGGGGACCCTGGAAACACCATTTATTTT CASNLQGDPGNTIYF
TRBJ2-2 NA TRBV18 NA TGTGCCAGCTCACCACGGCCCCTCACCGGGGAGCTGTTTTTT CASSPRPLTGELFF
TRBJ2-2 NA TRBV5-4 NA TGTGCCAGCAGCCTCCAGGGGGGAGGTAACACCGGGGAGCTGTTTTTT CASSLQGGGNTGELFF
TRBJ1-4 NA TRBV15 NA TGTGCCACCAGCAGGGGCGGGGGGGGTGAAAAACTGTTTTTT CATSRGGGGEKLFF
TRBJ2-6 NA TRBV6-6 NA TGTGCCAGCAGTCCTCTCGGGGCCAACGTCCTGACTTTC CASSPLGANVLTF
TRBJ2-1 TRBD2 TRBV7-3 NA TGTGCCAGCAGCTTAGCGGGAGCAGGTGAGCAGTTCTTC CASSLAGAGEQFF
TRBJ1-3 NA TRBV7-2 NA TGTGCCAGCAGCTTACGGTGGGGGGGAACCATATATTTT CASSLRWGGTIYF
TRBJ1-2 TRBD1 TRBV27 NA TGTGCCAGCAGTTTAGGGACAGCCTATGGCTACACCTTC CASSLGTAYGYTF
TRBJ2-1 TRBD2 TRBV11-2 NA TGTGCCAGCACCTATAGCGGGAGGGCCGACAATGAGCAGTTCTTC CASTYSGRADNEQFF
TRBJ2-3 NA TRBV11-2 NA TGTGCCAGCAGCTTGGAACAGGGGAGGACAGATACGCAGTATTTT CASSLEQGRTDTQYF
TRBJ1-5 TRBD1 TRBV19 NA TGTGCCAGTAGTATAGAAGGGGGCGCAGGGCAGCCCCAGCATTTT CASSIEGGAGQPQHF
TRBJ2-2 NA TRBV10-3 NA TGTGCCATCAGTGAGGGGAGCGCGAACACCGGGGAGCTGTTTTTT CAISEGSANTGELFF
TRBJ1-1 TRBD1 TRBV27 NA TGTGCCAGTAGGACAGGGTCCACTGAAGCTTTCTTT CASRTGSTEAFF
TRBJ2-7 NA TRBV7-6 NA TGTGCCAGCAGCTTACGCGGGGCAAACGAGCAGTACTTC CASSLRGANEQYF
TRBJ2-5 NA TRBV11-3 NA TGTGCCAGCAGCCTAAACCGGGCCCCCGGGGGAGAGACCCAGTACTTC CASSLNRAPGGETQYF
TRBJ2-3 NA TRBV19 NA TGTGCCAGTCAGTGGCGGGGCACAGATACGCAGTATTTT CASQWRGTDTQYF
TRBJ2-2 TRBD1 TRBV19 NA TGTGCCAGTAGTATAGGCCTCACAGGGGGCACGTACACCGGGGAGCTGTTTTTT CASSIGLTGGTYTGELFF
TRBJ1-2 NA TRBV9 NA TGTGCCAGCAGCCCCGCCGGTGTCACTCCTAACTATGGCTACACCTTC CASSPAGVTPNYGYTF